The rows below give T cell receptor beta chains drawn from one sample of a study of chemoradiotherapy in HPV16-positive cancers. Data came from immunoSEQ multiplex PCR; TCRdb stores just in-frame clones and leaves some out. The sample carries about 10,000 clones, 71% recorded once. This specimen was collected from a patient who underwent chemoradiotherapy. The receptors stem from a human donor with HPV-associated anogenital cancer. Both conserved end residues are part of each CDR3. A D gene is named only where the DNA matches it firmly. Only some rows state a clone size, as once, few, many or a class for expanded clones.

d_call,j_call,v_call,clone_size,cdr3_nt,cdr3_aa
-,TRBJ1-2,TRBV2,-,TGTGCCAGCAGTAAAGGGCCGGATGGCTACACCTTC,CASSKGPDGYTF
-,TRBJ1-2,TRBV19,-,TGTGCCAGTAGTATACGGCGGGACTATGGCTACACCTTC,CASSIRRDYGYTF
TRBD1,TRBJ2-5,TRBV2,-,TGTGCCAGCAGCCCGCGGACAGGACAAGAGACCCAGTACTTC,CASSPRTGQETQYF
TRBD2,TRBJ2-1,TRBV27,-,TGTGCCAGCAGTTTACTAGCGGGGGGTTACAATGAGCAGTTCTTC,CASSLLAGGYNEQFF
-,TRBJ1-1,TRBV30,-,TGTGCCTGGACCCCTGACAGTACAATGAACACTGAAGCTTTCTTT,CAWTPDSTMNTEAFF
TRBD2,TRBJ2-1,TRBV19,-,TGTGCCAGTAGTATTGGGCTAGCGGGCCTCTCCTACAATGAGCAGTTCTTC,CASSIGLAGLSYNEQFF
-,TRBJ2-7,TRBV21-1,few,TGTGCCAGCATTTCGACAGGACACCTCTACGAGCAGTACTTC,CASISTGHLYEQYF
-,TRBJ1-1,TRBV6-1,-,TGTGCCAGCAGTGAAGGTACAGGGTTGATATACACTGAAGCTTTCTTT,CASSEGTGLIYTEAFF
-,TRBJ1-2,TRBV29-1,few,TGCAGCGTCCCAGGGTTGGACTATGGCTACACCTTC,CSVPGLDYGYTF
TRBD1,TRBJ1-1,TRBV5-1,-,TGCGCCAGCAGCAGAGGACAGGGGCAAGTAGCTTTCTTT,CASSRGQGQVAFF
-,TRBJ2-7,TRBV27,-,TGTGCCAGCAGTTTAAACGGATTCGGGGAGCAGTACTTC,CASSLNGFGEQYF
-,TRBJ1-1,TRBV7-2,few,TGTGCCAGCAGCCCACGGGGTCTGACTGAAGCTTTCTTT,CASSPRGLTEAFF
-,TRBJ2-5,TRBV28,-,TGTGCCAGCAGTTTAATGTTAGGAGAGACCCAGTACTTC,CASSLMLGETQYF
-,TRBJ2-7,TRBV5-1,-,TGCGCCAGCAGCTTGAACCCGGACCTGGGGGGCGAGCAGTACTTC,CASSLNPDLGGEQYF
TRBD2,TRBJ2-1,TRBV18,-,TGTGCCAGCTCACCAACTAGCGGGGAGCCTGAGCAGTTCTTC,CASSPTSGEPEQFF
TRBD1,TRBJ1-2,TRBV7-9,-,TGTGCCAGCAGCTCTGGATTACAGGGGGATCTTGGCTATGGCTACACCTTC,CASSSGLQGDLGYGYTF
-,TRBJ1-6,TRBV4-3,-,TGCGCCAGCAGCCCAACCCTCCAGGGCACCGGTTCACCCCTCCACTTT,CASSPTLQGTGSPLHF
-,TRBJ2-4,TRBV6-1,once,TGTGCCAGCAGTGAAAATCGAGGGGGGCCCGGAAACATTCAGTACTTC,CASSENRGGPGNIQYF